This T cell receptor beta chain was captured by sequencing in a study of regulatory T cells in long-lasting Graves disease (dated by TCRdb to about 2021). At the level of the whole study: To count as having persistent Graves' disease, a patient had to have received antithyroid drug treatment for over 5 years with TSH receptor autoantibodies remaining persistently positive. Persistent Graves' disease patients were compared with newly diagnosed Graves' disease patients by peripheral blood TCR sequencing and RNA sequencing. The study took place in China and was registered as a clinical trial. TCR sequencing covered some 13 persistent and some 20 newly diagnosed Graves' disease patients, about 35 samples in total. In the clinical cohort, patients with persistent Graves' disease had used antithyroid drugs for an average of roughly 10 years.

This clonotype was detected a few times. Its antigen target is currently unknown. There are no base qualities to consult, and no much larger clone falls within one base. The time point label corresponds to: persistent/refractory GD, antithyroid drugs over 5 years with positive TRAb. RNA was extracted from PBMCs in TRIzol for both TCR sequencing and RNA sequencing. The diagnosis of Graves' disease followed American Thyroid Association guidelines. The patients came from an endocrinology department in Xi'an, China. Each patient gave roughly 10 milliliters of peripheral blood, collected in an EDTA anticoagulant tube. Ficoll Paque Plus density gradient separation was used to isolate PBMCs, and no further T cell sorting was performed. An Agilent 2100 Bioanalyzer and agarose gel were used to check RNA quality, while a NanoDrop 2000 measured RNA concentration. The research as a whole found: More public clonotypes were shared among persistent patients (under 3,000) than among newly diagnosed patients (966). The study examined only peripheral blood because the primary lesion, thyroid tissue, could not be accessed. As a limitation, the authors acknowledged that the small sample size may reduce accuracy. Persistent disease showed preferential use of TRBV28, TRBJ1-2 and TRBJ2-5, whereas newly diagnosed disease favored TRBV20-1 and TRBJ2-1. Only the TCR beta chain was sequenced and analyzed. Compared with newly diagnosed patients, patients with persistent Graves' disease had lower TCR Shannon entropy and fewer highly expanded clones, which suggests clonal expansion.

Library generation was performed with multiplex PCR. The sequencing machine was an Illumina HiSeq 4000. To build TCR beta libraries, CDR3 regions were amplified by Arm-PCR using iRepertoire HTBI primers. Before sequencing, the PCR products went through gel purification. As for how the authors treated the data: Gene usage analysis of CDR3 amino acid clonotypes relied on the approximately 60 TRBV and 14 TRBJ segments identified across samples. Filtered high-quality paired reads were merged into contigs using COPE and FqMerger. BLAST was used to align contigs to IMGT TRBV, TRBD and TRBJ reference genes, with CDR3 defined following IMGT. Any clonotype with a frequency above 0.1% was counted as a highly expanded clone. Repertoire diversity was measured by Shannon entropy, and V-J evenness by the Gini coefficient. Public clonotypes were defined as clonotypes shared by more than one individual. TCRdb reworked the public reads: Q25 trimming with fastp, MiXCR clone assembly, productive beta chains retained. Rows with one shared CDR3 protein collapse into an entry with the most common genes and DNA. Here the V and J calls rest on TCRdb's processing, not on the authors' analysis. For this sample the table gives around 400,000 distinct CDR3 sequences, of which 20% to 25% were detected only once. The top ten constitute about a quarter of the sample.

The germline V gene (reference sequence) specifies LNHDA as CDR1 and SQIVND as CDR2. Cut back by 1 base and 5 bases, the V and J ends lie 9 bases apart. There are 13 amino acids in the CDR3, from cysteine to phenylalanine inclusive. The DNA shown is the 39-base CDR3, in frame from base 1. The material sequenced was peripheral blood mononuclear cells (PBMCs), taken when the disease was refractory, from a patient treated with antithyroid drugs. The receptor was isolated from a female donor with Graves disease. This chain joins TRBV19 to TRBJ2-7; the D gene lacks a confident call. Here is the DNA: TGTGCCAGTAGTATAGGGCGTGAGAACGAGCAGTACTTC. This translates into CASSIGRENEQYF.